This is a list of T cell receptor beta chains from one sample in a study of CD8+ T cells in alopecia areata. Profiled with immunoSEQ multiplex PCR; TCRdb holds only in-frame clones, not every one. Of about 190,000 clones in the sample, more than 50% were seen once. The material sequenced was CD4+ T cells sorted from blood, taken at week 24, from a patient treated with tofacitinib. These receptor sequences come from a human donor with alopecia areata. CDR3s include the opening cysteine and the closing phenylalanine or tryptophan. The order of the fields is D gene, J gene, clone size, V gene, CDR3 protein, CDR3 DNA. D genes are given only for firm matches. The listing skips clone size in some rows; elsewhere it reads once, few, many or a size class.

. TRBJ1-1 . TRBV29-1 CSVVRRSGPVNTEAFF TGCAGCGTTGTTCGGCGGTCAGGGCCTGTGAACACTGAAGCTTTCTTT
. TRBJ1-2 . TRBV7-9 CASSLQPTAYGYTF TGTGCCAGCAGCTTACAACCGACAGCCTATGGCTACACCTTC
. TRBJ2-5 few TRBV29-1 CSGGAQEGETQYF TGCAGCGGTGGAGCTCAGGAGGGCGAGACCCAGTACTTC
. TRBJ2-5 . TRBV30 CAWREGQFQETQYF TGTGCCTGGAGGGAAGGACAATTCCAAGAGACCCAGTACTTC
. TRBJ2-7 . TRBV2 CASKMGAYEQHF TGTGCCAGCAAGATGGGGGCCTACGAGCAGCACTTC
. TRBJ2-7 few TRBV14 CASSQHYEQYF TGTGCCAGCAGCCAACACTACGAGCAGTACTTC
TRBD1 TRBJ1-5 . TRBV4-3 CASSQDRDRNQPQHF TGCGCCAGCAGCCAAGACAGGGACAGAAATCAGCCCCAGCATTTT
. TRBJ2-7 . TRBV11-2 CASSLVAGGSYEQYF TGTGCCAGCAGCTTAGTGGCAGGAGGTTCCTACGAGCAGTACTTC
. TRBJ2-1 . TRBV30 CASQDKGRGEQFF TGTGCCTCCCAGGACAAGGGTCGCGGTGAGCAGTTCTTC
. TRBJ1-1 . TRBV27 CASSFRRGMNTEAFF TGTGCCAGCAGTTTTCGAAGGGGCATGAACACTGAAGCTTTCTTT
. TRBJ1-1 few TRBV30 CAWSVRGGVVTEAFF TGTGCCTGGAGTGTAAGGGGGGGCGTAGTAACTGAAGCTTTCTTT
. TRBJ1-2 . TRBV5-6 CASSLNRGDDGYTF TGTGCCAGCAGCTTGAATCGGGGGGACGATGGCTACACCTTC
. TRBJ1-6 . TRBV25-1 CASSDGLGRNSPLHF TGTGCCAGCAGTGATGGTCTGGGGCGAAATTCACCCCTCCACTTT
TRBD1 TRBJ1-2 . TRBV4-1 CASSRDREDYTF TGCGCCAGTAGCCGGGACAGGGAGGACTACACCTTC
. TRBJ2-2 many TRBV5-1 CASSLDGFGELFF TGCGCCAGCAGCTTGGATGGGTTCGGGGAGCTGTTTTTT
TRBD1 TRBJ2-5 once TRBV7-2 CASSPEGQGWETQYF TGTGCCAGCAGCCCCGAGGGACAGGGGTGGGAGACCCAGTACTTC
TRBD1 TRBJ2-1 . TRBV10-2 CASTPGQGANEQFF TGCGCCAGCACACCGGGACAGGGGGCGAATGAGCAGTTCTTC
. TRBJ1-1 . TRBV29-1 CSVVEVNTEAFF TGCAGCGTTGTGGAGGTGAACACTGAAGCTTTCTTT
. TRBJ2-1 . TRBV30 CAWSALDEQFF TGTGCCTGGAGTGCATTAGATGAGCAGTTCTTC
. TRBJ1-6 . TRBV4-3 CASSQEGRANSPLHF TGCGCCAGCAGCCAAGAAGGCAGGGCCAATTCACCCCTCCACTTT
. TRBJ2-7 . TRBV11-2 CASRRTGSYEQYF TGTGCCAGCAGGAGGACGGGCTCCTACGAGCAGTACTTC
TRBD1 TRBJ1-2 . TRBV19 CASSPQGAQRIYTF TGTGCCAGTAGTCCACAGGGGGCGCAGAGGATCTACACCTTC
. TRBJ1-5 few TRBV6-6 CASSYSGGNQPQHF TGTGCCAGCAGTTACTCGGGGGGGAATCAGCCCCAGCATTTT
TRBD2 TRBJ2-5 . TRBV10-2 CASSEWGLAGDQETQYF TGCGCCAGCAGTGAGTGGGGACTAGCGGGGGACCAAGAGACCCAGTACTTC
. TRBJ1-1 . TRBV19 CASSWTWNTEAFF TGTGCCAGTAGTTGGACATGGAACACTGAAGCTTTCTTT
. TRBJ1-1 few TRBV30 CAWSGGAEAFF TGTGCCTGGAGTGGGGGGGCTGAAGCTTTCTTT
. TRBJ2-3 . TRBV5-4 CASSFNSDSTDTQYF TGTGCCAGCAGCTTTAATTCCGACAGCACAGATACGCAGTATTTT
TRBD1 TRBJ2-2 . TRBV30 CAWGQVAGELFF TGTGCCTGGGGACAGGTTGCCGGGGAGCTGTTTTTT
. TRBJ1-2 . TRBV19 CASTPQGSYGYTF TGTGCCAGTACCCCTCAGGGGAGCTATGGCTACACCTTC
. TRBJ2-3 . TRBV29-1 CSVEAGVDTQYF TGCAGCGTTGAAGCCGGAGTAGATACGCAGTATTTT
. TRBJ1-2 . TRBV30 CAWGTGGRGGYTF TGTGCCTGGGGGACGGGCGGTCGAGGAGGCTACACCTTC
TRBD2 TRBJ2-3 once TRBV29-1 CSVDLAGADTQYF TGCAGCGTTGATCTAGCGGGGGCAGATACGCAGTATTTT
. TRBJ1-5 once TRBV15 CATSRLQVAQPQHF TGTGCCACCAGCAGACTACAGGTCGCTCAGCCCCAGCATTTT
. TRBJ2-5 . TRBV20-1 CSVSLQETQYF TGCAGTGTCAGTCTGCAAGAGACCCAGTACTTC